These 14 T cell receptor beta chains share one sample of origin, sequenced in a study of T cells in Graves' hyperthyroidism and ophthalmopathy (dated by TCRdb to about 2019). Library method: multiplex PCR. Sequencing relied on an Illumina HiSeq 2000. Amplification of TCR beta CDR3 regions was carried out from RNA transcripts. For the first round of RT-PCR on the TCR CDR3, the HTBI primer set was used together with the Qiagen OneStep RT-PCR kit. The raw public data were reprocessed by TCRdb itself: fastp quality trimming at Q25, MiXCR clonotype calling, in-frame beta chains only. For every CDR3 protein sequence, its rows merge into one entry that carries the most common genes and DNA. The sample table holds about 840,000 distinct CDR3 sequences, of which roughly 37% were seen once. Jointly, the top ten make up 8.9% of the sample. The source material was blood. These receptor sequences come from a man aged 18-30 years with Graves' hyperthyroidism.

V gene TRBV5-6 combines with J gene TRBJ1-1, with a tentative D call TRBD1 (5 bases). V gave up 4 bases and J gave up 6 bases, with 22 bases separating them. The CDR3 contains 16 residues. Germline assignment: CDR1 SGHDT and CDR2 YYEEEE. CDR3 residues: CASSKPGRGASAEAFF. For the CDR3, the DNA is TGTGCCAGCAGCAAACCGGGACGGGGAGCGAGCGCTGAAGCTTTCTTT.

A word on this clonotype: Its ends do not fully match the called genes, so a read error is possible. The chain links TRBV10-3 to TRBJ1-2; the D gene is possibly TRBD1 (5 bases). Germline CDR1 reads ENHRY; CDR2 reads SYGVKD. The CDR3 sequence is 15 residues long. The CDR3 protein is CASSDGALAGNGYTF. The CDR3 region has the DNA TGTGCCAGCAGTGACGGGGCGCTGGCCGGGAATGGCTACACCTTC.

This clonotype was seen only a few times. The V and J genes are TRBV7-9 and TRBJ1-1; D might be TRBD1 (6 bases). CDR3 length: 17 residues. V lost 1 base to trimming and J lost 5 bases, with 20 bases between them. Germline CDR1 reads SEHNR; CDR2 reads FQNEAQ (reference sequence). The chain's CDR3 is CASSLVALAGARTEAFF. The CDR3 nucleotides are TGTGCCAGCAGCTTAGTCGCTTTGGCGGGGGCAAGAACTGAAGCTTTCTTT.

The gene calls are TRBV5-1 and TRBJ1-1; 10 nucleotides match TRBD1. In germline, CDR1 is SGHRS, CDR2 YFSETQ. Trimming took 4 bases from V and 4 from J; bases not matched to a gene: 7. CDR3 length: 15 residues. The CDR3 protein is CASSLGDRGSTEAFF. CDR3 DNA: TGCGCCAGCAGCCTGGGGGACAGGGGATCCACTGAAGCTTTCTTT.

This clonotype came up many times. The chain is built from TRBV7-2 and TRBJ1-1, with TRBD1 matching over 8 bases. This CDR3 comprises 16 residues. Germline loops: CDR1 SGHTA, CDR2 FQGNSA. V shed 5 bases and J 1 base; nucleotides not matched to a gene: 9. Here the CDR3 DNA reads TGTGCCAGCAGCCCACACTGGGGACAGGCGAACACTGAAGCTTTCTTT. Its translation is CASSPHWGQANTEAFF. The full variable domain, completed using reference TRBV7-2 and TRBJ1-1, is GAGVSQSPSNKVTEKGKDVELRCDPISGHTALYWYRQSLGQGLEFLIYFQGNSAPDKSGLPSDRFSAERTGGSVSTLTIQRTQQEDSAVYLCASSPHWGQANTEAFFGQGTRLTVV.

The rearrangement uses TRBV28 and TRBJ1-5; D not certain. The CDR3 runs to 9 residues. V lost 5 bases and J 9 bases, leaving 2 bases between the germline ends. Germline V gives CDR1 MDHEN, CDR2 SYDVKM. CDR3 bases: TGTGCCAGCAGTAGGCCCCAGCATTTT. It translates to CASSRPQHF. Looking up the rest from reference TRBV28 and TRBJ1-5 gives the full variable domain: DVKVTQSSRYLVKRTGEKVFLECVQDMDHENMFWYRQDPGLGLRLIYFSYDVKMKEKGDIPEGYSVSREKKERFSLILESASTNQTSMYLCASSRPQHFGDGTRLSIL.

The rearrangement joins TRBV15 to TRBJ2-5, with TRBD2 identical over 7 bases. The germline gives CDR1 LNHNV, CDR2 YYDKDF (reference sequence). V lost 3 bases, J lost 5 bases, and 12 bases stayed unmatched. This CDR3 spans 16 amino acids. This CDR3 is CATSSLSGRVGETQYF. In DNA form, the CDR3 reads TGTGCCACCAGCAGTTTATCAGGGAGGGTCGGGGAGACCCAGTACTTC.

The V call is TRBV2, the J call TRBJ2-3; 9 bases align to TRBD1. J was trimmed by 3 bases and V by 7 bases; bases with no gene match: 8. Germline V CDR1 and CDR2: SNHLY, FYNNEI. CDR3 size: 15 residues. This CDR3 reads CASIIGQGRTDTQYF. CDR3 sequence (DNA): TGTGCCAGCATAATCGGACAGGGGAGGACAGATACGCAGTATTTT.

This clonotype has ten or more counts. CDR3 bases: TGTGCCATCAGTGAGGGGGACAGGGGTTCGCATCAGCCCCAGCATTTT. Translation gives CAISEGDRGSHQPQHF. This sequence joins TRBV10-3 and TRBJ1-5; 10 nucleotides match TRBD1. The CDR3 totals 16 residues. Losses at the gene ends were 2 bases for V and 5 bases for J; bases not matched to a gene: 6. Germline CDR1 and CDR2: ENHRY and SYGVKD.

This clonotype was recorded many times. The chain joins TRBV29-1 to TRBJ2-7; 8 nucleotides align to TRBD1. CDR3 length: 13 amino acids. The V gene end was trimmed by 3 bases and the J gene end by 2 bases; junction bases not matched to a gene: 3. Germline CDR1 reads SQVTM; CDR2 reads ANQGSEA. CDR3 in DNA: TGCAGCGTTGAGGGGGACAGGACCTACGAGCAGTACTTC. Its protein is CSVEGDRTYEQYF.

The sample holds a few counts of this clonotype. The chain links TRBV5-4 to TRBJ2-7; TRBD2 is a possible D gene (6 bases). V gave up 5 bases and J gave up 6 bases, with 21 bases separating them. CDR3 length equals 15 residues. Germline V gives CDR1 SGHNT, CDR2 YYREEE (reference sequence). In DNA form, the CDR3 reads TGTGCCAGCAGTACTGTGGCGGGGACGGAGGGCGAGCAGTACTTC. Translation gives CASSTVAGTEGEQYF.

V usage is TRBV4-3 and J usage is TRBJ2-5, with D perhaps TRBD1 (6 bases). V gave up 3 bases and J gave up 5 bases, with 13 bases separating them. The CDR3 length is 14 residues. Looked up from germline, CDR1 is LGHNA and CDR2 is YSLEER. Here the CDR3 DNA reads TGCGCCAGCAGCCAGGTTACAGGGATGGAGACCCAGTACTTC. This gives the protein CASSQVTGMETQYF.

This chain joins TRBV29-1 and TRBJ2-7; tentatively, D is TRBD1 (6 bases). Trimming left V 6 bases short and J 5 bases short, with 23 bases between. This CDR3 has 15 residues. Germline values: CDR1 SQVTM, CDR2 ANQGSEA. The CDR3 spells CSVAILRGRGHEQYF. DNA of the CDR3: TGCAGCGTCGCGATTCTGAGGGGGAGAGGCCACGAGCAGTACTTC.

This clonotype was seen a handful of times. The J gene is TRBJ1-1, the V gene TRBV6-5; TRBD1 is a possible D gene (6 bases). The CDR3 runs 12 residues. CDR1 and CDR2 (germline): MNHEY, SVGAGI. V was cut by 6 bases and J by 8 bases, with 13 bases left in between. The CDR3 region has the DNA TGTGCCAGCAGCTTGACAGGCGAAGAAGCTTTCTTT. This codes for CASSLTGEEAFF.